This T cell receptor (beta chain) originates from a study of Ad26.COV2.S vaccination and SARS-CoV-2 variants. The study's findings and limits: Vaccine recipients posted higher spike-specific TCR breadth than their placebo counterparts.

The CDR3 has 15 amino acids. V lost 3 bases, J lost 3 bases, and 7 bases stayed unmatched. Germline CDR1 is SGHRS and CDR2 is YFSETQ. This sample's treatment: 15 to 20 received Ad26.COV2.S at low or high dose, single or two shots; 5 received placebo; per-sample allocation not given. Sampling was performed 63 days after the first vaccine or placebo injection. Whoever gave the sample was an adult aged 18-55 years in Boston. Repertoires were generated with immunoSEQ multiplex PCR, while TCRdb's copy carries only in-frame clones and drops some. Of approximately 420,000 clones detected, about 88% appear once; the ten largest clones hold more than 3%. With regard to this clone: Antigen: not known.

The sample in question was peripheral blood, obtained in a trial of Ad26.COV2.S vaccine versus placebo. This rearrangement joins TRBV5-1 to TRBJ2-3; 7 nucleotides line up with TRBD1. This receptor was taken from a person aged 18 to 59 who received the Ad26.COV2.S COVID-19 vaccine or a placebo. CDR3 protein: CASSSQGEPTDTQYF. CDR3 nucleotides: TGCGCCAGCAGCTCGCAGGGGGAACCTACAGATACGCAGTATTTT.